This TCR beta chain emerged from a study of cytomegalovirus exposure and HLA in healthy donors. With respect to this clone: Antigen specificity is unknown.

Assay used: immunoSEQ multiplex PCR; TCRdb lists only in-frame clones, some missing. Of 150,000 to 200,000 clones in the sample, just under 90% were seen once. Overall study results and limits: Cytomegalovirus status, reportedly, was diagnosed with high specificity and sensitivity by the classifier. In a later analysis, first-cohort TCR clusters were found to tend to co-occur in the 120 or so validation repertoires. In vitro work confirmed that three CMV-associated chains recognize CMV antigens.

Germline CDR1 GTSNPN, CDR2 SVGIG (reference sequence). The V and J ends lost 3 bases and 2 bases respectively, with 13 bases between them. CDR3 size: 14 residues. Input material: PBMCs. This rearrangement joins TRBV30 to TRBJ1-1; D gene unclear. The source is a man aged 18 to 30 in good health and CMV-seropositive. The CDR3 DNA follows: TGTGCCTGGAGGGACGAGGGTTACAACACTGAAGCTTTCTTT. Its protein product is CAWRDEGYNTEAFF.